The subject of this entry is one T cell receptor (beta chain). Its target is not known. The data stem from a study of T cell responses to AZD1222 COVID-19 vaccine. V dropped 10 bases and J dropped 5 bases, with 18 bases sitting between them. The CDR3 is 14 residues long. Germline V gene lookup returns CDR1 WSHSY and CDR2 SAAADI. Generated by immunoSEQ multiplex PCR, the TCRdb table keeps only in-frame clones and is missing some. The sample yields roughly 80,000 clones, 85% to 90% seen once. General study findings and limits: Spike-spanning, vaccine-associated CD4 TCRs were dominant at 160-218 and 743-854. The donor group comprised mostly white British people and more females; the analysis possibly underestimated clonal diversity. Close to half of spike-specific TCRs reportedly recognize unmutated variant regions. Baseline antibody screening turned up just a handful of seropositive AZD1222 recipients.

The chain combines TRBV10-2 with TRBJ2-1; D is perhaps TRBD1 or TRBD2 (6 bases each). This material consisted of peripheral blood, taken on day 0 of AZD1222 vaccination. The clonotype originates from an adult in good health. The CDR3 is CATRPEGGHNEQFF. CDR3 nucleotide sequence: TGCGCCACCCGCCCTGAGGGGGGCCACAATGAGCAGTTCTTC.